The clone carrying this T cell receptor (beta chain) was recorded many times. These data are taken from a study of Graves' ophthalmopathy and Graves' hyperthyroidism. From germline, CDR1 is MNHEY and CDR2 SMNVEV (reference sequence). This CDR3 has 13 amino acids. V was shortened by 5 bases and J by 4 bases, with 11 bases between the two germline ends. Investigators amplified TCR beta CDR3 regions from RNA transcripts. The library came from an HTBI-primed first-round RT-PCR and a second-round multiplex PCR. TCRdb used MiXCR to reprocess the multiplex PCR reads, holding one entry per CDR3 protein. The profile shows approximately 460,000 distinct CDR3 sequences, roughly an eighth of them singletons.

The sequencing input was blood. The chain combines TRBV27 with TRBJ1-1; perhaps TRBD1 as D (6 bases). The source of this sequence is a woman aged 30 to 39 with Graves' ophthalmopathy. CDR3 coding DNA: TGTGCCAGCAGTATCCACAGGGCCACTGAAGCTTTCTTT. It yields the protein CASSIHRATEAFF.